This T cell receptor beta chain appears in the sequencing data of a study of blood T cell repertoires in COVID-19. Whole-study context: Sample material is recorded as cDNA or gDNA derived from T cells, B-cell-depleted T cells, or PBMCs.

The junction had 9 bases not matched to a gene; V was cut back by 7 bases and J by 2 bases. Germline-derived CDR1 and CDR2 are SNHLY and FYNNEI. The CDR3 loop spans 15 amino acids. Original analysis: Amplification of reference gene primers was used by the study to estimate nucleated cell counts. Generated by immunoSEQ multiplex PCR, the TCRdb table keeps only in-frame clones and is missing some. Clone size and the V and J calls come from that table; the DNA yielded D and trimming. The sample lists under 110,000 clones; approximately 92% were seen once. The chain uses TRBV2 and TRBJ1-1, with 8 bases identical to TRBD1. The sample comprised peripheral blood. This receptor was obtained from a man aged 50 or older with active COVID-19. DNA of the CDR3: TGTGCCAGCACCCGCCGGCAGGGGGCAAACACTGAAGCTTTCTTT. Protein product: CASTRRQGANTEAFF.